This TCR beta chain was recovered during a study of shared clonotypes between healthy human individuals. General study results and limits: Roughly 5% of naive CD4 clonotypes were common to several donors. Represented diversity, genetic and exposure-history alike, was limited by few donors.

The authors divided CD4+ cells into CD45RA+ naive and CD45RA-negative memory subsets. The CDR3 runs 13 residues. V was pared by 0 bases and J by 2 bases, with 6 bases between. The V gene's germline CDR1 is SGDLS and CDR2 YYNGEE. Produced via immunoSEQ multiplex PCR; TCRdb's table is partial and in-frame only. The sample carries fewer than 400,000 clones, under 80% recorded once. About this clone: As yet, its antigen is unknown.

Source material: memory CD4+ T cells sorted from blood. Subset here: CD45RA-negative fraction. The rearrangement links TRBV9 to TRBJ2-7; D uncertain. This receptor was taken from a man aged 25 to 40 in good health. In nucleotides, the CDR3 is TGTGCCAGCAGCGTAGCCCCCCCCTACGAGCAGTACTTC. Amino acids: CASSVAPPYEQYF.